These T cell receptor beta chains were read from a single sample in a study of blood T cell repertoires in COVID-19. Repertoires were generated with immunoSEQ multiplex PCR, while TCRdb's copy carries only in-frame clones and drops some. The data hold around 230,000 clones, with approximately 78% observed a single time. Input material: peripheral blood. The receptors originated from a woman aged 55-70 years with active or convalescent COVID-19. CDR3s include the opening cysteine and the closing phenylalanine or tryptophan. D genes are given only for firm matches. A clone size is listed for some rows: how often the clone was seen (once, few, many), or a class if it is expanded.

TRBJ1-2,TRBV7-6,TRBD1,NA,CASSLGPTGGRTNYGYTF,TGTGCCAGCAGCTTAGGGCCGACAGGGGGCAGGACTAACTATGGCTACACCTTC
TRBJ1-1,TRBV7-2,TRBD1,NA,CASRRQGDTEAFF,TGTGCCAGCAGAAGACAGGGGGACACTGAAGCTTTCTTT
TRBJ2-2,TRBV5-1,NA,NA,CASSGHPGELFF,TGCGCCAGCAGCGGACACCCCGGGGAGCTGTTTTTT
TRBJ1-4,TRBV7-2,NA,NA,CASSVQGSLGELFF,TGTGCCAGCAGCGTCCAGGGGTCTTTGGGGGAACTGTTTTTT
TRBJ1-6,TRBV27,TRBD1,NA,CASRPQGASSSYNSPLHF,TGTGCCAGCAGGCCACAGGGGGCCTCGAGCTCCTATAATTCACCCCTCCACTTT
TRBJ1-3,TRBV18,NA,NA,CASSPPSSAGNTIYF,TGTGCCAGCTCACCACCCTCTTCAGCTGGAAACACCATATATTTT
TRBJ2-1,TRBV3-1/TRBV3-2,NA,NA,CASSQGPGGYNEQFF,TGTGCCAGCAGCCAAGGTCCCGGGGGTTACAATGAGCAGTTCTTC
TRBJ1-6,TRBV19,NA,once,CASSMSGRIRSSYNSPLHF,TGTGCCAGTAGTATGAGCGGGAGGATCAGAAGCTCCTATAATTCACCCCTCCACTTT
TRBJ1-3,TRBV7-7,TRBD1,NA,CASSRTGWDTIYF,TGTGCCAGCAGCCGGACAGGGTGGGACACCATATATTTT
TRBJ1-6,TRBV11-2,NA,NA,CASSLAGYDSPLHF,TGTGCCAGCAGCTTAGCGGGGTATGATTCACCCCTCCACTTT
TRBJ2-2,TRBV10-3,NA,NA,CAIRGGPTGELFF,TGTGCCATCAGAGGGGGTCCCACCGGGGAGCTGTTTTTT
TRBJ1-5,TRBV7-8,TRBD1,once,CASSAPTGGSHQPQHF,TGTGCCAGCAGCGCCCCGACAGGGGGCTCCCATCAGCCCCAGCATTTT
TRBJ2-2,TRBV3-1/TRBV3-2,TRBD1,NA,CASSQGLWTGATGELFF,TGTGCCAGCAGCCAAGGTCTTTGGACAGGGGCCACCGGGGAGCTGTTTTTT
TRBJ2-1,TRBV6-1,NA,NA,CASSEGGSGLDNEQFF,TGTGCCAGCAGTGAAGGTGGAAGCGGCTTAGACAATGAGCAGTTCTTC
TRBJ1-3,TRBV7-8,NA,NA,CASSLQVDSGNTIYF,TGTGCCAGCAGCTTGCAGGTGGACTCTGGAAACACCATATATTTT
TRBJ1-2,TRBV6-4,NA,NA,CASSEVGGPYGYTF,TGTGCCAGCAGTGAGGTTGGCGGTCCCTATGGCTACACCTTC
TRBJ2-3,TRBV9,TRBD2,NA,CASSVASGGTDTQYF,TGTGCCAGCAGCGTAGCTAGCGGGGGCACAGATACGCAGTATTTT
TRBJ2-1,TRBV5-1,TRBD2,NA,CASSPSGEAHNEQFF,TGCGCCAGCAGCCCTAGCGGGGAGGCCCACAATGAGCAGTTCTTC
TRBJ2-7,TRBV27,TRBD1,few,CASRPDRDWYEQYF,TGTGCCAGCAGACCGGACAGGGATTGGTACGAGCAGTACTTC
TRBJ1-1,TRBV4-3,NA,once,CASSQGTVIAEAFF,TGCGCCAGCAGCCAAGGAACAGTAATCGCTGAAGCTTTCTTT
TRBJ1-1,TRBV4-1,TRBD1,NA,CASSFMIRQGERRLNTEAFF,TGCGCCAGCAGCTTTATGATTCGACAGGGGGAGAGACGTCTGAACACTGAAGCTTTCTTT
TRBJ2-2,TRBV12-3/TRBV12-4,NA,many,CASSLRTGELFF,TGTGCCAGCAGTTTACGGACCGGGGAGCTGTTTTTT
TRBJ2-1,TRBV3-1/TRBV3-2,TRBD2,NA,CANSQGGLAAYNEQFF,TGTGCCAACAGCCAAGGAGGACTAGCGGCGTACAATGAGCAGTTCTTC
TRBJ1-5,TRBV5-4,TRBD1,once,CASSFILGQGLEGVRPQHF,TGTGCCAGCAGCTTTATATTGGGACAGGGCTTGGAGGGGGTTAGGCCCCAGCATTTT
TRBJ1-5,TRBV27,NA,NA,CASSLRGLGQPQHF,TGTGCCAGCAGTCTAAGGGGGTTGGGTCAGCCCCAGCATTTT
TRBJ2-5,TRBV7-8,TRBD2,NA,CASSSGGFSSQETQYF,TGTGCCAGCAGCTCGGGAGGATTTAGTTCTCAAGAGACCCAGTACTTC
TRBJ2-7,TRBV5-8,TRBD1,NA,CASRNKIGTGASISYEQYF,TGTGCCAGCAGGAATAAGATCGGGACAGGGGCCTCCATTTCCTACGAGCAGTACTTC
TRBJ2-5,TRBV29-1,TRBD2,NA,CSVVPGGGRETQYF,TGCAGCGTTGTCCCAGGCGGGGGGCGGGAGACCCAGTACTTC
TRBJ2-2,TRBV6-5,NA,NA,CASSYKGKPNTGELFF,TGTGCCAGCAGTTACAAGGGGAAGCCGAACACCGGGGAGCTGTTTTTT
TRBJ1-2,TRBV6-5,NA,NA,CASRVHNYGYTF,TGTGCCAGCCGGGTCCATAACTATGGCTACACCTTC
TRBJ2-3,TRBV29-1,NA,NA,CSVELMTGDTQYF,TGCAGCGTTGAGTTGATGACAGGCGATACGCAGTATTTT
TRBJ2-7,TRBV18,TRBD2,NA,CASSQGGAAYNEQYF,TGTGCCAGCTCACAGGGAGGGGCAGCTTACAACGAGCAGTACTTC
TRBJ2-3,TRBV7-8,TRBD1,NA,CASSTRWQGVSTDTQYF,TGTGCCAGCTCAACTAGGTGGCAGGGGGTGAGCACAGATACGCAGTATTTT
TRBJ1-3,TRBV2,TRBD1,few,CASSAPGGGLNTIYF,TGTGCCAGCAGTGCCCCGGGAGGGGGCCTAAACACCATATATTTT
TRBJ2-2,TRBV27,NA,NA,CASSLSLDGELFF,TGTGCCAGCAGTTTATCTTTAGACGGGGAGCTGTTTTTT
TRBJ2-5,TRBV19,NA,NA,CASSPSTVETQYF,TGTGCCAGTAGTCCATCGACAGTAGAGACCCAGTACTTC
TRBJ2-7,TRBV6-5,NA,NA,CASRLASGGTYEQYF,TGTGCCAGCAGGCTAGCGTCAGGTGGAACCTACGAGCAGTACTTC
TRBJ1-5,TRBV19,TRBD1,NA,CASTLGTGNQPQHF,TGTGCCAGTACCTTAGGGACAGGAAATCAGCCCCAGCATTTT
TRBJ2-1,TRBV18,NA,few,CASSVSGDYNEQFF,TGTGCCAGCTCAGTGAGCGGAGATTACAATGAGCAGTTCTTC